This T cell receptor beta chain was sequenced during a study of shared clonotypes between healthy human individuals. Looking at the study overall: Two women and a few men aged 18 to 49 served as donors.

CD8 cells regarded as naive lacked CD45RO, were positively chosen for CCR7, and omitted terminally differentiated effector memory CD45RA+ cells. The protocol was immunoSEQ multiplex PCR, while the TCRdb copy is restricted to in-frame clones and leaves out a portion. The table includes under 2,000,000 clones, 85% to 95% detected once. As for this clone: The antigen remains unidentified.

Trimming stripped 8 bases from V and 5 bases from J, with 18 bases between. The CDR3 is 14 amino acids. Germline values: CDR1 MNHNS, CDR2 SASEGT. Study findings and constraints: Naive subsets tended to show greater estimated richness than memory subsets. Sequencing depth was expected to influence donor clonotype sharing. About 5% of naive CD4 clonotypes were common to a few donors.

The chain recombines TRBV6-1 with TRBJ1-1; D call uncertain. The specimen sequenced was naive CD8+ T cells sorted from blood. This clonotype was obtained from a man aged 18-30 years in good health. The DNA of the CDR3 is TGTGCCAGCGATGAGTTAACCGGGCTAACTGAAGCTTTCTTT. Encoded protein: CASDELTGLTEAFF.